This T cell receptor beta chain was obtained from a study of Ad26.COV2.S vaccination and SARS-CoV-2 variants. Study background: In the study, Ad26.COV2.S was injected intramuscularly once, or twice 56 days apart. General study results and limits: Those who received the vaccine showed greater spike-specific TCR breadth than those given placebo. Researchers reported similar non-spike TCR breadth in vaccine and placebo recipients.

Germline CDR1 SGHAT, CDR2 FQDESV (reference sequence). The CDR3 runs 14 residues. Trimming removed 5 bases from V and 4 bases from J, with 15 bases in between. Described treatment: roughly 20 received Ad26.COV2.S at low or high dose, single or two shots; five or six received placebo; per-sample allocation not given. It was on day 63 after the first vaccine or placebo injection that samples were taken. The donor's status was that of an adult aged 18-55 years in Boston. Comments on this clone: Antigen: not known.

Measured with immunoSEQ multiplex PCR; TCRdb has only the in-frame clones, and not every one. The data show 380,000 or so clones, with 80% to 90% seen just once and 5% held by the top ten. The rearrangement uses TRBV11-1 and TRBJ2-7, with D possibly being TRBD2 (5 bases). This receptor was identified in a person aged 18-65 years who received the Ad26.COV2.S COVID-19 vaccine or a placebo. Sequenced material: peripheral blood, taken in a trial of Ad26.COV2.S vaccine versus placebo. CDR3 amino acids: CASSPLRVPYEQYF. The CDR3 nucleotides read TGTGCCAGCAGCCCCTTGCGGGTACCGTACGAGCAGTACTTC.